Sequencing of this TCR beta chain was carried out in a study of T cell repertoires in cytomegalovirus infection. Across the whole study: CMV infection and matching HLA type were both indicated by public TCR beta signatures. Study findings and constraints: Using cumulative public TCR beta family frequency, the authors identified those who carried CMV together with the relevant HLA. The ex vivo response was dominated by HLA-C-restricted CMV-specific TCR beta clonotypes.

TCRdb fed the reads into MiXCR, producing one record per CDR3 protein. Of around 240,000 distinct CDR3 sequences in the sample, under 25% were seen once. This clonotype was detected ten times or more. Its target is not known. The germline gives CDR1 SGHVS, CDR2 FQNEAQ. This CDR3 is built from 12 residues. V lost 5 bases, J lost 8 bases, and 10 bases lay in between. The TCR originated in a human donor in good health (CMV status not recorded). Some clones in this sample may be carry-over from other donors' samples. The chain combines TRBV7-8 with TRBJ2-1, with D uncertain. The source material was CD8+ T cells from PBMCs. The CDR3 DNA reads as TGTGCCAGCAGCCACACCTCCGATGAGCAGTTCTTC. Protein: CASSHTSDEQFF.